The clone carrying this T cell receptor (beta chain) was seen only a few times. This sample stems from a study of blood T cell repertoires in COVID-19. Study at large: The United States, Italy and Spain supplied acute and convalescent COVID-19 samples. In each case, the material was cDNA or gDNA derived from T cells, B-cell-depleted T cells, or PBMCs.

As processed by the authors: Reference gene primer amplification gave nucleated cell count estimates. TCRdb's table, derived via immunoSEQ multiplex PCR, lists solely in-frame clones and lacks some. The V and J calls and the clone size are those of that table, but D and trimming were determined from the DNA. This table has 210,000 or so clones, around nine tenths appearing once. Germline V gene lookup returns CDR1 SGDLS and CDR2 YYNGEE. The CDR3 spans 15 residues. V shed 0 bases and J 7 bases; nucleotides not matched to a gene: 3. Sequencing used peripheral blood. This clonotype originated in a woman aged 35 to 49 with acute or convalescent COVID-19. The rearrangement uses TRBV9 and TRBJ2-2; 10 nucleotides agree with TRBD2. CDR3 DNA sequence: TGTGCCAGCAGCGTAGTAGCGGGGGGACTCGGGGAGCTGTTTTTT. It encodes CASSVVAGGLGELFF. The full variable domain, its missing parts supplied by reference TRBV9 and TRBJ2-2, is DSGVTQTPKHLITATGQRVTLRCSPRSGDLSVYWYQQSLDQGLQFLIQYYNGEERAKGNILERFSAQQFPDLHSELNLSSLELGDSALYFCASSVVAGGLGELFFGEGSRLTVL.